These 24 T cell receptor beta chains were all obtained from the same sample, sequenced in a study of blood T cell repertoires in COVID-19. Data came from immunoSEQ multiplex PCR; TCRdb stores just in-frame clones and leaves some out. The table has around 160,000 clones, approximately 80% seen once; the top ten hold around 13%. Sequenced: PBMCs or T cells enriched from blood (not recorded which). These receptors originate from a woman aged 60 to 75 who had recovered from COVID-19.

The chain joins TRBV5-1 to TRBJ2-6; D unresolved. V lost 4 bases and J 3 bases, leaving 20 bases between the germline ends. The CDR3 consists of 18 residues. Germline V lookup: CDR1 SGHRS, CDR2 YFSETQ. CDR3 nucleotide sequence: TGCGCCAGCAGCCCCGAACAGAGTTTCATTGGTGGGGCCAACGTCCTGACTTTC. Protein: CASSPEQSFIGGANVLTF.

The V and J genes are TRBV5-1 and TRBJ1-2; D possibly corresponds to TRBD1 (5 bases). This CDR3 comprises 14 residues. V was pared by 4 bases and J by 2 bases, with 12 bases between. Germline V gives CDR1 SGHRS, CDR2 YFSETQ. The DNA for the CDR3 is TGCGCCAGCAGCACCTCGACAGCCAACTATGGCTACACCTTC. Encoded protein: CASSTSTANYGYTF.

V is TRBV9 and J is TRBJ1-5, with 8 bases matching TRBD1. The length of the CDR3 is 15 residues. Unmatched junction bases numbered 7, after V lost 0 bases and J lost 8 bases. Germline V gives CDR1 SGDLS, CDR2 YYNGEE. This CDR3 reads CASSVGQGAREPQHF. DNA for the CDR3: TGTGCCAGCAGCGTAGGTCAGGGGGCGAGAGAGCCCCAGCATTTT. The full variable domain, its missing parts supplied by reference TRBV9 and TRBJ1-5, is DSGVTQTPKHLITATGQRVTLRCSPRSGDLSVYWYQQSLDQGLQFLIQYYNGEERAKGNILERFSAQQFPDLHSELNLSSLELGDSALYFCASSVGQGAREPQHFGDGTRLSIL.

J is TRBJ1-2 and V is TRBV5-4; TRBD1 matches at 8 bases. Germline values: CDR1 SGHNT, CDR2 YYREEE (reference sequence). Trimming took 0 bases from V and 5 from J; bases not matched to a gene: 9. CDR3 length: 16 amino acids. The CDR3: CASSLGSDRGSYGYTF. For the CDR3, the DNA is TGTGCCAGCAGCTTGGGATCCGACAGGGGCTCTTATGGCTACACCTTC.

The rearrangement links TRBV12-3 or TRBV12-4 to TRBJ1-2; a weak D match, TRBD1 (6 bases). The CDR3 is 13 amino acids. V was shortened by 3 bases and J by 8 bases, with 13 bases between the two germline ends. CDR3 sequence: CASSLSGAFGYTF. CDR3 DNA sequence: TGTGCCAGCAGTTTGTCAGGGGCGTTCGGCTACACCTTC.

This chain joins TRBV11-2 and TRBJ2-7; perhaps TRBD1 as D (5 bases). CDR3 length equals 15 residues. The V gene's germline CDR1 is SGHAT and CDR2 FQNNGV. Deletions cut 0 bases from V and 2 bases from J, with 11 bases between. The CDR3 sequence: CASSLEGIRAYEQYF. The CDR3 DNA is TGTGCCAGCAGCTTAGAGGGTATCAGGGCCTACGAGCAGTACTTC.

The genes are TRBV27 and TRBJ1-2; TRBD1 matches at 9 bases. The V segment lost 6 bases and the J segment 4 bases; nucleotides outside the gene matches: 12. The germline V gene encodes CDR1 MNHEY and CDR2 SMNVEV (reference sequence). This CDR3 contains 16 residues. The CDR3 sequence is CASSRTGGEVIYGYTF. The CDR3 nucleotides are TGTGCCAGCAGCCGTACAGGGGGCGAGGTTATCTATGGCTACACCTTC.

The chain carries TRBV7-9 and TRBJ1-3, with D tentatively TRBD1 (6 bases). Germline V gene lookup returns CDR1 SEHNR and CDR2 FQNEAQ (reference sequence). CDR3 length equals 16 residues. Trimming took 3 bases from V and 0 from J, leaving 12 bases between them. The CDR3 is CASSFPDRTSGNTIYF. CDR3 nucleotides: TGTGCCAGCAGCTTTCCCGACAGGACCTCTGGAAACACCATATATTTT. The full variable domain, completed using reference TRBV7-9 and TRBJ1-3, is DTGVSQNPRHKITKRGQNVTFRCDPISEHNRLYWYRQTLGQGPEFLTYFQNEAQLEKSRLLSDRFSAERPKGSFSTLEIQRTEQGDSAMYLCASSFPDRTSGNTIYFGEGSWLTVV.

This chain connects TRBV7-3 to TRBJ1-1, with unresolved D. The CDR3 is 14 amino acids. The germline V gene encodes CDR1 SGHTA and CDR2 FQGTGA. Trimming stripped 2 bases from V and 1 base from J, with 8 bases between. CDR3 sequence reads: CASSLGPRNTEAFF. The CDR3 DNA follows: TGTGCCAGCAGCTTAGGCCCTCGGAACACTGAAGCTTTCTTT.

The V gene is TRBV11-2, the J gene TRBJ1-2; D perhaps matches TRBD1 (5 bases). The CDR3 totals 15 residues. Germline loops: CDR1 SGHAT, CDR2 FQNNGV. Between the trimmed V and J ends, which lost 4 bases and 2 bases, there was a span of 14 bases. This CDR3 is CASSSWTIRNYGYTF. The CDR3 region has the DNA TGTGCCAGCAGCTCATGGACAATTCGGAACTATGGCTACACCTTC.

The V gene is TRBV4-1, the J gene TRBJ2-3, with D perhaps matching TRBD2 (6 bases). Trimming shortened V by 1 base and J by 6 bases, and 17 bases separated the two germline ends. The CDR3 runs to 16 residues. Looked up from germline, CDR1 is MGHRA and CDR2 is YSYEKL. The CDR3 loop reads CASSQGVAAGFDTQYF. DNA for the CDR3: TGCGCCAGCAGCCAAGGGGTCGCGGCGGGGTTTGATACGCAGTATTTT.

The chain combines TRBV5-5 with TRBJ1-4; TRBD1 matches 7 bases. With 0 bases clipped from V and 7 bases from J, the junction kept 9 bases outside the gene matches. CDR1 is SGHKS, CDR2 YYEKEE, per germline (reference sequence). This CDR3 contains 16 residues. CDR3 sequence: CASSLGSLTGIEKLFF. The CDR3 bases are TGTGCCAGCAGCTTGGGGTCGTTGACAGGGATTGAAAAACTGTTTTTT.

This chain links TRBV29-1 with TRBJ2-3, with 7 bases identical to TRBD2. Trimming took 6 bases from V and 2 from J; bases not matched to a gene: 17. Looked up from germline, CDR1 is SQVTM and CDR2 is ANQGSEA. The CDR3 runs 17 residues. CDR3 sequence: CSVSPPSGWAPTDTQYF. For the CDR3, the DNA is TGCAGCGTCTCCCCTCCTAGCGGCTGGGCCCCCACAGATACGCAGTATTTT.

This sequence joins TRBV3-1 (or the pseudogene TRBV3-2) and TRBJ2-1; no reliable D call. V shed 0 bases and J shed 11 bases, with 14 bases lying between them. Germline loops: CDR1 LGHDT, CDR2 YNNKEL (reference sequence). The CDR3 consists of 14 residues. The CDR3 spells CASSQESPQAQQFF. CDR3 DNA sequence: TGTGCCAGCAGCCAAGAGAGCCCCCAGGCACAGCAGTTCTTC.

The rearrangement links TRBV3-1 (or the pseudogene TRBV3-2) to TRBJ1-2; D is perhaps TRBD1 (6 bases). The CDR3 sequence is 15 residues long. V dropped 3 bases and J dropped 4 bases, with 15 bases sitting between them. Germline assignment: CDR1 LGHDT and CDR2 YNNKEL (reference sequence). In DNA form, the CDR3 reads TGTGCCAGCAGCCAGAGGACAGCCTCCCCCTATGGCTACACCTTC. Its protein is CASSQRTASPYGYTF.

As for this clone: An end of the junction does not agree with germline; a read error may underlie this. V is TRBV6-1 and J is TRBJ1-2; TRBD1 matches 10 bases. The CDR3 has 15 amino acids. The germline V gene encodes CDR1 MNHNS and CDR2 SASEGT. For the CDR3, the DNA is TGTGCCAGCAGTCAAGCCGGGACAGGGGTTTTCGGCTACACCTTC. The encoded protein is CASSQAGTGVFGYTF.

This clone came up once. V gene TRBV20-1 combines with J gene TRBJ1-2; D not resolved. The V end lost 3 bases, the J end lost 0 bases, and 11 bases lay between the germline ends. This CDR3 contains 14 residues. Germline loops: CDR1 DFQATT, CDR2 SNEGSKA (reference sequence). CDR3 sequence (DNA): TGCAGTGCTAGTCCGCCGGGGACTAACTATGGCTACACCTTC. Translating it yields CSASPPGTNYGYTF.

The V and J genes are TRBV7-9 and TRBJ2-3; 12 bases line up with TRBD2. Unmatched junction bases numbered 7, after V lost 5 bases and J lost 4 bases. Germline V gene lookup returns CDR1 SEHNR and CDR2 FQNEAQ (reference sequence). This CDR3 has 16 amino acids. CDR3 in DNA: TGTGCCAGCAGCCCCAGGACTAGCGGGGTTTCAGATACGCAGTATTTT. Encoded protein: CASSPRTSGVSDTQYF. Filled out from reference TRBV7-9 and TRBJ2-3, the complete variable domain reads DTGVSQNPRHKITKRGQNVTFRCDPISEHNRLYWYRQTLGQGPEFLTYFQNEAQLEKSRLLSDRFSAERPKGSFSTLEIQRTEQGDSAMYLCASSPRTSGVSDTQYFGPGTRLTVL.

This chain joins TRBV3-1 (or the pseudogene TRBV3-2) and TRBJ1-6; D gene unclear. Germline-derived CDR1 and CDR2 are LGHDT and YNNKEL (reference sequence). The V end lost 4 bases, the J end lost 8 bases, and 9 bases lay between the germline ends. This CDR3 region has 13 residues. The CDR3 spells CASSLRLDSPLHF. In DNA form, the CDR3 reads TGTGCCAGCAGCCTCAGACTTGATTCACCCCTCCACTTT.

The chain has TRBV6-5 and TRBJ2-2; weak D call: TRBD2 (6 bases). The CDR3 runs to 15 residues. CDR1 is MNHEY, CDR2 SVGAGI, per germline. V was clipped by 7 bases and J by 2 bases, with 14 bases between them. DNA of the CDR3: TGTGCCAGCATTTCGAAAGCGGGCAACACCGGGGAGCTGTTTTTT. Residues: CASISKAGNTGELFF.

The V call is TRBV19, the J call TRBJ1-2; tentative D call: TRBD1 (5 bases). Germline V gene data show CDR1 as LNHDA and CDR2 as SQIVND (reference sequence). V lost 8 bases to trimming and J lost 2 bases, with 12 bases between them. The CDR3 totals 13 residues. CDR3 bases: TGTGCCAGTCGCGGGACGCTCAACTATGGCTACACCTTC. This translates into CASRGTLNYGYTF.

The rearrangement links TRBV18 to TRBJ1-2; 7 nucleotides match TRBD1. CDR3 size: 17 residues. Per the germline V gene, CDR1 is KGHSH and CDR2 is LQKENI. V lost 2 bases and J lost 5; bases outside the gene matches: 14. CDR3 nucleotides: TGTGCCAGCTCACCATATGCGCTCCCGACAGGGCGGTATGGCTACACCTTC. Residues: CASSPYALPTGRYGYTF.

This clone was observed once. CDR3 in amino acids: CASSLVPGGATEAFF. The DNA for the CDR3 is TGCGCCAGCAGCTTGGTGCCGGGGGGCGCGACTGAAGCTTTCTTT. V and J are TRBV5-1 and TRBJ1-1, with D perhaps TRBD1 (6 bases). V dropped 0 bases and J dropped 5 bases, with 14 bases sitting between them. Germline CDR1 SGHRS, CDR2 YFSETQ. The length of the CDR3 is 15 residues.

This clone was observed a few times. The chain uses TRBV28 and TRBJ1-4; 10 nucleotides match TRBD1. CDR3 length: 17 amino acids. The V segment lost 4 bases and the J segment 4 bases; nucleotides outside the gene matches: 9. Germline CDR1 and CDR2: MDHEN and SYDVKM. CDR3 protein: CASSYRTGGKGNEKLFF. Written as DNA, the CDR3 is TGTGCCAGCAGTTACAGGACAGGGGGAAAGGGTAATGAAAAACTGTTTTTT.